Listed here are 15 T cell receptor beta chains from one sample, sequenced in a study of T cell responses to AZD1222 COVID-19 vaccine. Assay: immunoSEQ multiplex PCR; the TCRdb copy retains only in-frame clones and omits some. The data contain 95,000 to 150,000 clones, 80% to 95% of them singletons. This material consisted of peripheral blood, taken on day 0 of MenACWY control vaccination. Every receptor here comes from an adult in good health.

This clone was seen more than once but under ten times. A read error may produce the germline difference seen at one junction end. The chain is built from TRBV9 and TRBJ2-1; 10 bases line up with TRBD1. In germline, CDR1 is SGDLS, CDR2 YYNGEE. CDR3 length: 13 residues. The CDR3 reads CASSRDGGTGVVF. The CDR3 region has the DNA TGTGCCAGCAGCCGGGACGGAGGGACAGGGGTGGTCTTC.

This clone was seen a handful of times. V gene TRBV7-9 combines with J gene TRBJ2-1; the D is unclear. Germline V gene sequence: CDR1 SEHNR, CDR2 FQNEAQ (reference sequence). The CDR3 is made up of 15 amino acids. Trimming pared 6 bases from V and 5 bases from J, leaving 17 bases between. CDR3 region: CASRPVTTNNNEQFF. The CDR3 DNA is TGTGCCAGCAGACCGGTGACAACCAATAACAATGAGCAGTTCTTC.

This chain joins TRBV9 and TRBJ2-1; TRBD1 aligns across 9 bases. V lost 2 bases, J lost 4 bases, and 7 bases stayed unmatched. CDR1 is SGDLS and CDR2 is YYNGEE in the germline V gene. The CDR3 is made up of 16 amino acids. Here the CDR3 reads CASSVSGTGSYNEQFF. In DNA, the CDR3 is TGTGCCAGCAGCGTCTCCGGGACAGGGAGTTACAATGAGCAGTTCTTC.

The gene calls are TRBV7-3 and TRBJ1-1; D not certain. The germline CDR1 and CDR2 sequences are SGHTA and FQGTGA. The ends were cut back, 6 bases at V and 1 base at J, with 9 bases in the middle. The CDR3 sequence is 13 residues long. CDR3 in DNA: TGTGCCAGCAGAATTACCGGGAACACTGAAGCTTTCTTT. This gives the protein CASRITGNTEAFF. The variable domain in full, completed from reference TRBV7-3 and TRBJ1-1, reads GAGVSQTPSNKVTEKGKYVELRCDPISGHTALYWYRQSLGQGPEFLIYFQGTGAADDSGLPNDRFFAVRPEGSVSTLKIQRTERGDSAVYLCASRITGNTEAFFGQGTRLTVV.

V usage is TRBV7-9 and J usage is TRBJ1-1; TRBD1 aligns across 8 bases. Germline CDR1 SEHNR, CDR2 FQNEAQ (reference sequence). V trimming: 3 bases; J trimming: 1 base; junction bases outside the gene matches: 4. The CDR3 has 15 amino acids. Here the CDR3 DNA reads TGTGCCAGCAGCTTCCAGGGACAGGCGAACACTGAAGCTTTCTTT. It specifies CASSFQGQANTEAFF.

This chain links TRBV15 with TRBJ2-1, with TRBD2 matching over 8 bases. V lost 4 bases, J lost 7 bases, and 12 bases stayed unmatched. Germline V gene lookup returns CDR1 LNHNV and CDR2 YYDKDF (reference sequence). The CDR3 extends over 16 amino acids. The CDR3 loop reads CATSILAGPAVNEQFF. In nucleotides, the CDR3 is TGTGCCACCAGCATATTAGCGGGGCCAGCAGTTAATGAGCAGTTCTTC.

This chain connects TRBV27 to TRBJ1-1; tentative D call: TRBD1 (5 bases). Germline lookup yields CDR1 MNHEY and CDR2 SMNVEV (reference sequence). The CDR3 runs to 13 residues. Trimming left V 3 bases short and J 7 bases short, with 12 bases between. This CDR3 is CASSFGRTGEAFF. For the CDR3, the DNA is TGTGCCAGCAGTTTCGGAAGAACAGGTGAAGCTTTCTTT.

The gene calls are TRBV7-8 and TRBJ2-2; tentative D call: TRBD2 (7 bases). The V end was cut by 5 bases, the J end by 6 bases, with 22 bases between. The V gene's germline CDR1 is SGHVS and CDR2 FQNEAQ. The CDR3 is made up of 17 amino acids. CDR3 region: CASSPSGTLRVAGELFF. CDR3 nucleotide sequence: TGTGCCAGCAGCCCGAGCGGGACACTGAGGGTCGCCGGGGAGCTGTTTTTT.

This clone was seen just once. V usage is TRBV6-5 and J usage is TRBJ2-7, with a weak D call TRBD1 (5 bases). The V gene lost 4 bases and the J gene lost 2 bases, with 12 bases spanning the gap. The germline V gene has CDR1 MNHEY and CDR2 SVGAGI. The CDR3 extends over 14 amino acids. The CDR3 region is CASSLSGSTYEQYV. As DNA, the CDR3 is TGTGCCAGCAGTTTGTCAGGGTCGACCTACGAGCAGTACGTC.

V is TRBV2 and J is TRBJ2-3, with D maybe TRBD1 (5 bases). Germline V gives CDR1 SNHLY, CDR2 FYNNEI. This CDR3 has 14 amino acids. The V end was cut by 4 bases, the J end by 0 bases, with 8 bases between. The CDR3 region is CASSAQGSTDTQYF. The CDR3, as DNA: TGTGCCAGCAGTGCGCAGGGAAGCACAGATACGCAGTATTTT. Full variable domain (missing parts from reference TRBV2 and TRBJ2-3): EPEVTQTPSHQVTQMGQEVILRCVPISNHLYFYWYRQILGQKVEFLVSFYNNEISEKSEIFDDQFSVERPDGSNFTLKIRSTKLEDSAMYFCASSAQGSTDTQYFGPGTRLTVL.

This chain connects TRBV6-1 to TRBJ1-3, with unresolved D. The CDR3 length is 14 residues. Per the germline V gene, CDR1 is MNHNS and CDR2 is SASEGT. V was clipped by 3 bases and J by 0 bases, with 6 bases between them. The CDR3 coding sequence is TGTGCCAGCAGTGACAAGGACTCTGGAAACACCATATATTTT. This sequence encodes CASSDKDSGNTIYF.

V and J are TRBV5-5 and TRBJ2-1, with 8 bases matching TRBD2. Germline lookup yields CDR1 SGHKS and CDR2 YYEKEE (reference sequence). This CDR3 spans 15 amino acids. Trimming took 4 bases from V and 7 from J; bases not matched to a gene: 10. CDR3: CASSGTRAGENEQFF. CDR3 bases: TGTGCCAGCAGCGGGACTCGAGCGGGAGAGAATGAGCAGTTCTTC. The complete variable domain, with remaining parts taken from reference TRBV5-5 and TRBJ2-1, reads DAGVTQSPTHLIKTRGQQVTLRCSPISGHKSVSWYQQVLGQGPQFIFQYYEKEERGRGNFPDRFSARQFPNYSSELNVNALLLGDSALYLCASSGTRAGENEQFFGPGTRLTVL.

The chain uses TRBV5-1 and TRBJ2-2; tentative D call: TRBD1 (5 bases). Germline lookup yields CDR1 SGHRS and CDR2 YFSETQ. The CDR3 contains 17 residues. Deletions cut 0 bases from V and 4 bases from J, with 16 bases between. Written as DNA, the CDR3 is TGCGCCAGCAGCTTGGATACCCATGGGGCGTTCACCGGGGAGCTGTTTTTT. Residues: CASSLDTHGAFTGELFF.

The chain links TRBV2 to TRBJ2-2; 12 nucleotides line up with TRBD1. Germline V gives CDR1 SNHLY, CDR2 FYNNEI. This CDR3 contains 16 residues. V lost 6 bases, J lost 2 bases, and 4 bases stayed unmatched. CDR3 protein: CASRSGQGANTGELFF. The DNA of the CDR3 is TGTGCCAGCAGGTCGGGACAGGGGGCCAACACCGGGGAGCTGTTTTTT.

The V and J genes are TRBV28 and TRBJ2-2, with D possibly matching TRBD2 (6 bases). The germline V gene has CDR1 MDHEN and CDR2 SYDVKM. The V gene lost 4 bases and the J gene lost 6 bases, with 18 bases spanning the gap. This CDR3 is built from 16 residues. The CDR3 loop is CASSSPAAGRAGELFF. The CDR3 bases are TGTGCCAGCAGTTCCCCCGCGGCGGGAAGGGCCGGGGAGCTGTTTTTT.